Here is one TCR beta chain with its context. TCRdb keeps only in-frame clones here, not all; method: immunoSEQ multiplex PCR. The sample holds around 2.1 million clones; roughly 91% are singletons and the top ten take approximately 1.7%. Germline V gene sequence: CDR1 SGHVS, CDR2 FQNEAQ. After removal of 5 bases from V and 4 bases from J, the junction contained 6 bases not matched to a gene. This CDR3 has 14 residues. Positive CCR7 selection of CD45RO-negative cells yielded the naive CD8 cells, and terminally differentiated effector memory CD45RA+ cells were excluded. Healthy adults negative for HIV, lacking recent acute infections or vaccinations, served as donors. Donors comprised only Caucasian adults living in Nashville, Tennessee. The sample comes from a study of shared clonotypes between healthy human individuals. Across the whole study: Those who served as donors were a couple of women and a few men between the ages of 18 and 49.

The gene calls are TRBV7-8 and TRBJ2-3; 7 bases align to TRBD2. The source is a man between 18 and 35 years old in good health. Some clones in this sample may be carry-over from other donors' samples. Material for sequencing was naive CD8+ T cells from PBMCs. Written as DNA, the CDR3 is TGTGCCAGCAGCCCGGGACTAACCCCAGATACGCAGTATTTT. It codes for CASSPGLTPDTQYF.